The following is a T cell receptor (beta chain) sequence with its context. The target antigen is unknown. This record comes from a study of PD-1 blockade in classical Hodgkin lymphoma. TCRdb keeps only in-frame clones here, not all; method: immunoSEQ multiplex PCR. The repertoire holds under 20,000 clones, with roughly 82% as singletons. Every one of the patients relapsed after autologous stem cell transplantation (brentuximab vedotin exposure was variable). Under best response, outcomes were complete response, partial response or progressive disease. The V and J ends lost 3 bases and 0 bases respectively, with 6 bases between them. CDR1 SGDLS and CDR2 YYNGEE come from the germline V gene. CDR3 size: 13 residues. Study-wide results and limits: The baseline diversity of complete responders showed similarity to that of newly diagnosed patients. CD4+ TCR diversity, unlike CD8+, rose significantly by C4D1.

This chain joins TRBV9 and TRBJ1-2; D gene unclear. Sample: peripheral blood mononuclear cells (PBMCs), taken before the second cycle of nivolumab. This clonotype was obtained from a human donor with classical Hodgkin lymphoma. As DNA, the CDR3 is TGTGCCAGCAGCGCAGTTACTAACTATGGCTACACCTTC. Encoded protein: CASSAVTNYGYTF.